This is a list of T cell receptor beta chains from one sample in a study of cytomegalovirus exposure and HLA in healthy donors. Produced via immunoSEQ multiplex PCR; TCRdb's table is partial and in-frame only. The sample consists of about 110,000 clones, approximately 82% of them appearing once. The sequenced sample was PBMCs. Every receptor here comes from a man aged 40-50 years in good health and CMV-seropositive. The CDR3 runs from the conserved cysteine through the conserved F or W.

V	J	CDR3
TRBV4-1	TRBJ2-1	CASSQTSGRGNEQFF
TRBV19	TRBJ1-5	CASSISLYSNQPQHF
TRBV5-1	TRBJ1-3	CASSFRQASSGNTIYF
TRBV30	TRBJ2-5	CAWSTWGPQETQYF
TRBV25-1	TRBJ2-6	CASRYDRGANVLTF
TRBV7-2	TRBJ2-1	CASSHLGLAGGNEQFF
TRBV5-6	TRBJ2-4	CASSPVGGNSQYF
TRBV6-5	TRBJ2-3	CASRDPGLATDTQYF
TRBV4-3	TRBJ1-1	CASSQDSQGNTEAFF
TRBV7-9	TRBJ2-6	CASSLAVQGIAGANVLTF
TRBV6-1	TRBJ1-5	CASSERTGTQTQHF
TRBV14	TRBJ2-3	CASSLQFGQGADTQYF
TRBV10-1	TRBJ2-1	CASSLAGGGGEQFF
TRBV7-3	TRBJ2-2	CASSLQGPNTGELFF
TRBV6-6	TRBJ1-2	CASSYGQGLYGYTF
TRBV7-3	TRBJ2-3	CASAGGGTDTQYF
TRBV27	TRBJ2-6	CASSFRGTSGANVLTF
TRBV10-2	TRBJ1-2	CASKGQGGDYGYTF
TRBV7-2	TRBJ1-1	CASSFGGPTEAFF
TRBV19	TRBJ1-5	CASTAFTGTGGNQPQHF
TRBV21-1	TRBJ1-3	CASSTTSGTARLSGNTIYF
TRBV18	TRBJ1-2	CASSLLGGSYGYTF
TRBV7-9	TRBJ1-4	CASSLGQDRANEKLFF
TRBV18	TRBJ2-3	CASSPDRSGRADTQYF
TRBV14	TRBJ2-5	CASSQDTSGRGTQYF
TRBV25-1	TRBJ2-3	CASSVGTGAPTDTQYF
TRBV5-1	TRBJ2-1	CARSPPPGYSYNEQFF
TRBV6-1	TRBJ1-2	CASSPDRAYGYTF
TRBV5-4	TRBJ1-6	CASSLARGNSPLHF
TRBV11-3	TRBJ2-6	CASSLGGTGANVLTF
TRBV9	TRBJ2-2	CASSVGGGTGELFF
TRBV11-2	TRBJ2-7	CASSLGTAYYEQYF
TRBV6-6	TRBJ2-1	CASLTGGITYNEQFF
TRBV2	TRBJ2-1	CASTGLAGNEQFF
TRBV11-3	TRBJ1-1	CASSLEGASTEAFF
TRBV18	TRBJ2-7	CASSPPRNSGGTYEQYF